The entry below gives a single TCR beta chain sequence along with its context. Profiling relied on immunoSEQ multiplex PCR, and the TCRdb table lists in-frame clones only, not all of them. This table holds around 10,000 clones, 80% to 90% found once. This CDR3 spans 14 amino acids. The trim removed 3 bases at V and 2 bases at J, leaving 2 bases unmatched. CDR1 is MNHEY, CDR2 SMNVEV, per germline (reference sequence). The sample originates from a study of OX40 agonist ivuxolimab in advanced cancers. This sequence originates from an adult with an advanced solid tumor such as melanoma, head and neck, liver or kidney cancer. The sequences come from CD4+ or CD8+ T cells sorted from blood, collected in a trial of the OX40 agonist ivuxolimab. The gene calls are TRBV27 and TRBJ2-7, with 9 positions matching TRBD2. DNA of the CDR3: TGTGCCAGCAGTTTTAGCGGGGGTCCCTACGAGCAGTACTTC. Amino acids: CASSFSGGPYEQYF.